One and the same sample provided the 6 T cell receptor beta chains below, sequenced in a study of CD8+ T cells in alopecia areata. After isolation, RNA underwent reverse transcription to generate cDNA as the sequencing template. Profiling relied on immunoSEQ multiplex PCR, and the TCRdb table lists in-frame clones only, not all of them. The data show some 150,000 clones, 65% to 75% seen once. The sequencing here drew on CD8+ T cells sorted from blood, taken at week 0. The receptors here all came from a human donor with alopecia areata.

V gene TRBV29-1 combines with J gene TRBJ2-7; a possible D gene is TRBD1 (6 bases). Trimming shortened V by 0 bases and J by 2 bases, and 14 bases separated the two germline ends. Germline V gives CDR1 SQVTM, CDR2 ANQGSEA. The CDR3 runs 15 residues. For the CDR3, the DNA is TGCAGCGTTGAAGATCCCAGGGGAATACCCTACGAGCAGTACTTC. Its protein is CSVEDPRGIPYEQYF.

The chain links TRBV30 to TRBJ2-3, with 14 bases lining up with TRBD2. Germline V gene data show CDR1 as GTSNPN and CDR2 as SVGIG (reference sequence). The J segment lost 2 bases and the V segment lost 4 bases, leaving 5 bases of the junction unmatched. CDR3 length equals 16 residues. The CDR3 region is CAWMGLAGANTDTQYF. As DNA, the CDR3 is TGTGCCTGGATGGGACTAGCGGGGGCCAACACAGATACGCAGTATTTT.

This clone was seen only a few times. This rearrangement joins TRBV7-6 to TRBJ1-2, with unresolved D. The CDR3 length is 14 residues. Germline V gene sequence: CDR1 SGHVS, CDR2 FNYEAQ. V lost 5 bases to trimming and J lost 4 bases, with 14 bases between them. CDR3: CASSPASGSYGYTF. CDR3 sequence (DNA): TGTGCCAGCAGCCCCGCCTCCGGGAGCTATGGCTACACCTTC.

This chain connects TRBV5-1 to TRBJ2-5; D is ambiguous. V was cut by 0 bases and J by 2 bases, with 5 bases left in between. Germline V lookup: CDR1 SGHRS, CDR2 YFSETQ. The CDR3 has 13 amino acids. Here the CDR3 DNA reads TGCGCCAGCAGCTTGGAGGTTCAAGAGACCCAGTACTTC. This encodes CASSLEVQETQYF.

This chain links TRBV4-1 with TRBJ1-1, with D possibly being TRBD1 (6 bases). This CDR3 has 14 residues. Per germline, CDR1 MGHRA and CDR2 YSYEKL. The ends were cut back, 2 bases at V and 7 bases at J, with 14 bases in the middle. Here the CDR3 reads CASSQTGSRGEAFF. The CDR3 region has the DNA TGCGCCAGCAGCCAAACCGGGAGCAGGGGTGAAGCTTTCTTT.

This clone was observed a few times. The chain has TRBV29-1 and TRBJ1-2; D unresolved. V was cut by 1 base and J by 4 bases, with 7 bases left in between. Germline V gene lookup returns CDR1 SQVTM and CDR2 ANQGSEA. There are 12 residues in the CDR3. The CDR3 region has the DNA TGCAGCGTTGAAGTGGGCAGCTATGGCTACACCTTC. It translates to CSVEVGSYGYTF.